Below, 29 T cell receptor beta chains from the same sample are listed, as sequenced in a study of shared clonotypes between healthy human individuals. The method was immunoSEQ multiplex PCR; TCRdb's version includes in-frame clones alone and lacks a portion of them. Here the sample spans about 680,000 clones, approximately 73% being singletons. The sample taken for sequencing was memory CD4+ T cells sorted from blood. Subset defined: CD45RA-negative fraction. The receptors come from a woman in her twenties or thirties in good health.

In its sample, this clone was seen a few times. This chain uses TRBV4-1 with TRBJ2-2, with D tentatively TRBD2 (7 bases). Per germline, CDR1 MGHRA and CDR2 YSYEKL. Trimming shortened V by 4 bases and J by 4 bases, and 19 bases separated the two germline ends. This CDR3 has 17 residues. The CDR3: CASSRGGLAVPTGELFF. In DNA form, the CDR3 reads TGCGCCAGCAGCCGGGGGGGGCTAGCGGTTCCCACCGGGGAGCTGTTTTTT.

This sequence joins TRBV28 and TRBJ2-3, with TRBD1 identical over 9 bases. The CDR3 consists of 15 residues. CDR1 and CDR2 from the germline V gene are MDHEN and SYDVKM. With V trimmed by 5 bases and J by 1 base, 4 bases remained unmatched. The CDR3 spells CASSPQGAGTDTQYF. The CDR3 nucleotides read TGTGCCAGCAGTCCACAGGGGGCGGGCACAGATACGCAGTATTTT.

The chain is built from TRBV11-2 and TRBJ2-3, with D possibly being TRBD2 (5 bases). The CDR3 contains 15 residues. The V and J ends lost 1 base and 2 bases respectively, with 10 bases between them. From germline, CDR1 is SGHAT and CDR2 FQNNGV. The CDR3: CASSLGGYSTDTQYF. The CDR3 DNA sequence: TGTGCCAGCAGCTTAGGCGGGTACTCCACAGATACGCAGTATTTT.

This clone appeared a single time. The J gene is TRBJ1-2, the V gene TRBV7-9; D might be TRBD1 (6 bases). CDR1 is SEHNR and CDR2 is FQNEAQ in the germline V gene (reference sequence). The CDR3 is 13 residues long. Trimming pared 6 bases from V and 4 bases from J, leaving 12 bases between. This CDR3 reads CASRPTGLYGYTF. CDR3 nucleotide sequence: TGTGCCAGCAGGCCCACAGGGCTCTATGGCTACACCTTC.

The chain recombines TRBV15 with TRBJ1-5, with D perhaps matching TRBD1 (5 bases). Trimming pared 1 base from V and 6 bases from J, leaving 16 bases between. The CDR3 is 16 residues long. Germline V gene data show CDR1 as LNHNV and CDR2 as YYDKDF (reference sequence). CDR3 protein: CATSRGGVKRSQPQHF. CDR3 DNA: TGTGCCACCAGCAGAGGGGGGGTGAAGCGGTCTCAGCCCCAGCATTTT.

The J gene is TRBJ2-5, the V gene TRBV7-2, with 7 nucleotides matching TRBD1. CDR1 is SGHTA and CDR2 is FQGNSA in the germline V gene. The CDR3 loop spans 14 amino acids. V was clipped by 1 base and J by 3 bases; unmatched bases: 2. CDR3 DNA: TGTGCCAGCAGCTTAGATCAGGGGGAAGAGACCCAGTACTTC. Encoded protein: CASSLDQGEETQYF.

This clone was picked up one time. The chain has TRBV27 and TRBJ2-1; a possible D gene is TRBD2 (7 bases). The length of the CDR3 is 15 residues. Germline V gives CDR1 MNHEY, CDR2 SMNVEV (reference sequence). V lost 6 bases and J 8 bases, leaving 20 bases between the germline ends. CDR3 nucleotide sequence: TGTGCCAGCAGCCAACCCAGGGGAGGGACGGATGAGCAGTTCTTC. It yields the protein CASSQPRGGTDEQFF.

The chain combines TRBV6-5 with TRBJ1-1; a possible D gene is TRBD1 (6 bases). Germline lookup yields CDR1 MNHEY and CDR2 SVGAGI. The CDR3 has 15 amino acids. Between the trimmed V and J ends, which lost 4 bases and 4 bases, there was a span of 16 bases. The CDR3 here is CASSSRGRGSTEAFF. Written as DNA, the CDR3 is TGTGCCAGCAGTTCCCGCGGGAGGGGGAGCACTGAAGCTTTCTTT.

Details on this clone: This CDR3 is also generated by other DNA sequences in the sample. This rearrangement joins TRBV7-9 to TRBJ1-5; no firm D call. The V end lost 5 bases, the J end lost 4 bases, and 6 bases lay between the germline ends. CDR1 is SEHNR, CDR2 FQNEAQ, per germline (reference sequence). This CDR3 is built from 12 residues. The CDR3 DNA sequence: TGTGCCAGCAGCCGTGGTAATCAGCCCCAGCATTTT. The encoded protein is CASSRGNQPQHF.

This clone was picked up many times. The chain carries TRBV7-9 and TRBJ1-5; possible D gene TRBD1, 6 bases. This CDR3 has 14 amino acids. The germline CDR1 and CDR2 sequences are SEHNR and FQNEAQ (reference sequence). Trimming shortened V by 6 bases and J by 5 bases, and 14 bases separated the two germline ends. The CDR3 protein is CASSSGTQHQPQHF. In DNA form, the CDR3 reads TGTGCCAGCAGTTCCGGGACACAGCATCAGCCCCAGCATTTT.

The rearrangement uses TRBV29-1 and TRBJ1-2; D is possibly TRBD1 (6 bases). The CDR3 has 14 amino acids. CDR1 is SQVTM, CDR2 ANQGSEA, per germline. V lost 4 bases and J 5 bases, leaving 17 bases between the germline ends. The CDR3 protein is CSVALGHGTYGYTF. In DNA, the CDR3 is TGCAGCGTTGCCCTGGGACATGGAACATATGGCTACACCTTC. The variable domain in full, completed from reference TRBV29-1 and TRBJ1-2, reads SAVISQKPSRDICQRGTSLTIQCQVDSQVTMMFWYRQQPGQSLTLIATANQGSEATYESGFVIDKFPISRPNLTFSTLTVSNMSPEDSSIYLCSVALGHGTYGYTFGSGTRLTVV.

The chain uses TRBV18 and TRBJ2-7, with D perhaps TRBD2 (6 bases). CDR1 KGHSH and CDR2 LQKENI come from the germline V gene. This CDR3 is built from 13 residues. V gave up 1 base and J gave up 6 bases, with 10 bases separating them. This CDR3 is CASSPLGGREQYF. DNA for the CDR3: TGTGCCAGCTCACCACTAGGAGGGCGCGAGCAGTACTTC.

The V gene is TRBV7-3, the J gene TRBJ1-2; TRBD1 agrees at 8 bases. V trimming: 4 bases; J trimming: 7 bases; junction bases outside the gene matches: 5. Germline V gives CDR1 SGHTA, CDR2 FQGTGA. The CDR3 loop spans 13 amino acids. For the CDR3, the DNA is TGTGCCAGCAGCTATGACAGGGGCGGTGGCTACACCTTC. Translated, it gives CASSYDRGGGYTF.

The CDR3 region is CASSSHTGVYEQYF. Written as DNA, the CDR3 is TGTGCCAGCAGTTCCCATACAGGGGTCTACGAGCAGTACTTC. V usage is TRBV27 and J usage is TRBJ2-7, with TRBD1 identical over 7 bases. The CDR3 runs to 14 residues. Losses at the gene ends were 4 bases for V and 3 bases for J; bases not matched to a gene: 6. CDR1 and CDR2 (germline): MNHEY, SMNVEV (reference sequence).

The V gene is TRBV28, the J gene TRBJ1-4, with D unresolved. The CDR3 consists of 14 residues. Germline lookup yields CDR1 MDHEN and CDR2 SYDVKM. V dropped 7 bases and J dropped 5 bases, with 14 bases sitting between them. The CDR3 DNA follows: TGTGCCAGCACCTCTAACACACTCAATGAAAAACTGTTTTTT. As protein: CASTSNTLNEKLFF.

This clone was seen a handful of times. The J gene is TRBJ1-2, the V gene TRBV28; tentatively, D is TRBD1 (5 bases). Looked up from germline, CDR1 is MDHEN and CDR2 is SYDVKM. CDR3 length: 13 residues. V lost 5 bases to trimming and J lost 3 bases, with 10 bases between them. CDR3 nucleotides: TGTGCCAGCAGTCCGGGGGGGTACTATGGCTACACCTTC. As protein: CASSPGGYYGYTF.

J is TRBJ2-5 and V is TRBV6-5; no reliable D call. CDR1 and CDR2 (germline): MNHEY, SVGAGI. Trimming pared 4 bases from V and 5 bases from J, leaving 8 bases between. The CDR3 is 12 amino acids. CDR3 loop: CASSFDGETQYF. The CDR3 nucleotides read TGTGCCAGCAGTTTTGATGGGGAGACCCAGTACTTC.

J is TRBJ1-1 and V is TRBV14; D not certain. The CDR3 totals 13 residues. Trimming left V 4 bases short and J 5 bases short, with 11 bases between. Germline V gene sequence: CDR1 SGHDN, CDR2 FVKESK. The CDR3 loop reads CASSPQGDTEAFF. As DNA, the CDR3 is TGTGCCAGCAGCCCACAAGGAGATACTGAAGCTTTCTTT.

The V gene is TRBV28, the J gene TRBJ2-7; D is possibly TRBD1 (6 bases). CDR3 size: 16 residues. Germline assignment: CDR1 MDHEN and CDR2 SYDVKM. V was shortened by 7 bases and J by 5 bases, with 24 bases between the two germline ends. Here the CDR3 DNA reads TGTGCCAGCAACAAGGTTTCTTCAGGGACAAAAAACGAGCAGTACTTC. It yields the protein CASNKVSSGTKNEQYF.

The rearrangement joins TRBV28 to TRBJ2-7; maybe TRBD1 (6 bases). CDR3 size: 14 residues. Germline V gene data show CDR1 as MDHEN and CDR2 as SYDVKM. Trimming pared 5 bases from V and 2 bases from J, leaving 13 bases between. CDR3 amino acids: CASSPQGPPYEQYF. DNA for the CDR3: TGTGCCAGCAGTCCCCAGGGGCCTCCCTACGAGCAGTACTTC.

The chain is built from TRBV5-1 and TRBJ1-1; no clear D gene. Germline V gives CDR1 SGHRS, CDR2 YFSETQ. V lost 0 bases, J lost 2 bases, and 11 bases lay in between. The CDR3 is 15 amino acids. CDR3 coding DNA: TGCGCCAGCAGCTTGGCCCTCTGGGTAAACACTGAAGCTTTCTTT. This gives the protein CASSLALWVNTEAFF.

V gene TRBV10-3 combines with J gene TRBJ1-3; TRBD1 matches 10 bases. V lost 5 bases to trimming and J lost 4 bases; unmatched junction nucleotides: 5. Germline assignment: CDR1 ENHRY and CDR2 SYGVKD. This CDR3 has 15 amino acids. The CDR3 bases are TGTGCCATCAGTCCGGGACAGGGGCTAGGAAACACCATATATTTT. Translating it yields CAISPGQGLGNTIYF.

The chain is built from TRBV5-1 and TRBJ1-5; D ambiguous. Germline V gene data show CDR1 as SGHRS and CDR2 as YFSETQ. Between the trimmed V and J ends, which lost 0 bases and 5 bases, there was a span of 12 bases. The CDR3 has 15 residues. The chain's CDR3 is CASSLAPGSDQPQHF. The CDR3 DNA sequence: TGCGCCAGCAGCTTGGCCCCAGGTTCAGATCAGCCCCAGCATTTT.

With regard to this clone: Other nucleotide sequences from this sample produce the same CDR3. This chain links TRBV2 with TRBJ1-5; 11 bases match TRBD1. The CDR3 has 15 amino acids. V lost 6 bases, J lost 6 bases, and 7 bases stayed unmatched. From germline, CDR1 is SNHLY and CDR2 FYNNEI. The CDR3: CASSGQGAGSQPQHF. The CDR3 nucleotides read TGTGCCAGCAGCGGACAGGGGGCGGGAAGTCAGCCCCAGCATTTT.

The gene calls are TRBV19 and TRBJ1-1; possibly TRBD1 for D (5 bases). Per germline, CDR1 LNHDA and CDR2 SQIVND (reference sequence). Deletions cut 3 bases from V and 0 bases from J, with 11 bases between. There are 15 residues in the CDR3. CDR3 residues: CASSISWGVNTEAFF. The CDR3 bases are TGTGCCAGTAGTATTAGTTGGGGGGTGAACACTGAAGCTTTCTTT.

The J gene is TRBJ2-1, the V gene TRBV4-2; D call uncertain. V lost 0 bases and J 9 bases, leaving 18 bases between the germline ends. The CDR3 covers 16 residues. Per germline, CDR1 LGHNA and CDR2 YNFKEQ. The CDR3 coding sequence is TGTGCCAGCAGCCAAGAATGGAGCATTAGCCTCGGTGAGCAGTTCTTC. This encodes CASSQEWSISLGEQFF.

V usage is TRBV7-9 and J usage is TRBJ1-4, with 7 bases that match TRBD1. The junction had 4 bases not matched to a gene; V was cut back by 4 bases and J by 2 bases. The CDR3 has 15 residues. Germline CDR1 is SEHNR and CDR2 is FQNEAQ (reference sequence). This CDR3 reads CASSSRQGTNEKLFF. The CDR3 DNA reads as TGTGCCAGCAGCTCGCGACAGGGTACTAATGAAAAACTGTTTTTT.

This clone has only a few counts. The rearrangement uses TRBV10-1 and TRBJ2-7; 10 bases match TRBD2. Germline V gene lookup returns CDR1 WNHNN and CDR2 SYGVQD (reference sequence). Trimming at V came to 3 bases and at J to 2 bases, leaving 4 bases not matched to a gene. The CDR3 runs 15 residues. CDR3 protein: CASSDIAGGTYEQYF. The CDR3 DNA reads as TGCGCCAGCAGTGATATAGCGGGAGGAACCTACGAGCAGTACTTC.

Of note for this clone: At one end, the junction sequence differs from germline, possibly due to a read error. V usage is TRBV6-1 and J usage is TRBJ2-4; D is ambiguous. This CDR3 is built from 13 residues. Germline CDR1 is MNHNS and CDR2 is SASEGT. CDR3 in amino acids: CAGSEFPKNIQYF. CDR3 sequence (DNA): TGTGCCGGCAGTGAATTTCCCAAAAACATTCAGTACTTC.